The clone carrying this T cell receptor (beta chain) was recorded many times. TCRdb reanalysed the 5' RACE reads using MiXCR and keeps one entry per CDR3 protein. The sample yields 200,000 or so distinct CDR3 sequences, around a sixth seen once. CDR1 and CDR2 from the germline V gene are ENHRY and SYGVKD. V lost 0 bases to trimming and J lost 6 bases, with 18 bases between them. This CDR3 is built from 17 residues. The source of the sample is a study of CD8 T cells in ankylosing spondylitis. This TCR came from a male donor aged 10-29 years with ankylosing spondylitis or in good health (not recorded which). Sequencing input: blood, either unsorted or a sorted T cell fraction (not recorded which). The genes are TRBV10-3 and TRBJ2-1; possible D gene TRBD2, 6 bases. CDR3 sequence reads: CAISESRRGVGSNEQFF. The CDR3, as DNA: TGTGCCATCAGTGAGTCGAGGAGGGGAGTGGGGAGCAATGAGCAGTTCTTC.